The clone carrying this T cell receptor beta chain was counted only a few times. Its target is not known. The data were taken from a study of T cell repertoires in cytomegalovirus infection. V lost 2 bases to trimming and J lost 9 bases; unmatched junction nucleotides: 10. This CDR3 spans 15 amino acids. The germline CDR1 and CDR2 sequences are MDHEN and SYDVKM. TCRdb re-called the reads through MiXCR, storing one row per CDR3 protein. The sample yields about 110,000 distinct CDR3 sequences, approximately 45% seen once. The sample was CD8+ T cells from cultured PBMCs, taken from culture after CMV antigen stimulation. This TCR came from a human donor in good health (CMV status not recorded). Some clones in this sample may be carry-over from other donors' samples. This chain uses TRBV28 with TRBJ2-7; 10 nucleotides agree with TRBD2. The CDR3 DNA is TGTGCCAGCAGTTTAACGGCTAGCGGGGGATTGGGGCAGTACTTC. Residues: CASSLTASGGLGQYF.